Listed below are T cell receptor beta chains from one sample, sequenced in a study of T cell responses to AZD1222 COVID-19 vaccine. Method: immunoSEQ multiplex PCR; TCRdb's copy keeps in-frame clones and lacks some. The sample consists of about 170,000 clones, approximately 95% of them appearing once. This specimen was peripheral blood, taken on day 0 of AZD1222 vaccination. These receptors were collected from an adult in good health. Both conserved end residues are trimmed from each CDR3. The size entry is marked missing in some rows and otherwise reads once, few, many or a size class.

J	size	V	CDR3
TRBJ1-2	NA	TRBV18	ASSPSPRSFIENYGYT
TRBJ2-5	NA	TRBV11-2	ASSSQLRETQY
TRBJ1-2	NA	TRBV27	ASSLGTGGKFYGYT
TRBJ1-5	NA	TRBV19	ASSIAQMRAKKLLGNQPQH
TRBJ1-2	NA	TRBV19	ASDPVGFSQHEDYGYT
TRBJ1-1	NA	TRBV29-1	SVEALGVNTEAF
TRBJ2-2	once	TRBV27	ASSPNPWGLNTGELF
TRBJ1-1	once	TRBV6-5	ASSKGLNTEAF
TRBJ1-1	NA	TRBV6-5	ASSYSKVRVSTEAF
TRBJ1-4	NA	TRBV5-1	ASSSSPGPEGEKLF
TRBJ1-1	NA	TRBV19	ASSLGTGGTEAF
TRBJ1-5	NA	TRBV7-9	ASSLSEGLNQPQH
TRBJ2-7	NA	TRBV27	ASSLSATGILYEQY
TRBJ1-2	NA	TRBV7-9	ASSPLLSGGYT
TRBJ1-4	NA	TRBV7-8	ASSLATRGSEKLF
TRBJ1-1	NA	TRBV28	ASSLQGPNTEAF
TRBJ2-7	NA	TRBV5-1	ASSWDGGSYEQY
TRBJ1-2	NA	TRBV20-1	SARVGAGYT
TRBJ1-1	NA	TRBV27	ASSFSARRSPNTEAF
TRBJ2-1	NA	TRBV5-1	ASSLVGGAGGEQF
TRBJ2-7	NA	TRBV20-1	SARGGSEQY
TRBJ2-3	few	TRBV5-1	ASSLMGRGGDTQY
TRBJ1-4	NA	TRBV6-5	ASSPGTTNEKLF
TRBJ2-1	once	TRBV11-2	ASSHGLAVYNEQF
TRBJ2-3	NA	TRBV18	ASSPRERRLGGTQY
TRBJ1-2	NA	TRBV18	ASSPPETAYGYT
TRBJ1-6	NA	TRBV3-1/TRBV3-2	ASSPSHSPLH
TRBJ1-2	NA	TRBV7-9	ASSSDRDGYT
TRBJ2-3	NA	TRBV13	ASSLGQGATQY